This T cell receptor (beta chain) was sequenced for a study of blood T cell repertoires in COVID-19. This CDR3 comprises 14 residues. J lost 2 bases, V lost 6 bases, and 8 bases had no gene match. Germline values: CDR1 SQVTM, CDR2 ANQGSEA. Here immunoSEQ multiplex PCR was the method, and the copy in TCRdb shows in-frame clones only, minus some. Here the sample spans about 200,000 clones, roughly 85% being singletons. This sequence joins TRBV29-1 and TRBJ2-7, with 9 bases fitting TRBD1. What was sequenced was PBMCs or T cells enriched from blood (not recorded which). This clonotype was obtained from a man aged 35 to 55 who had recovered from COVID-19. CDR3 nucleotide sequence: TGCAGCGTGATAAACAGGGGGCGGACCTACGAGCAGTACTTC. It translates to CSVINRGRTYEQYF.